This T cell receptor beta chain was identified in a study of blood T cell repertoires in COVID-19. Enrollment of patients from Seattle took place during active infection, with longitudinal follow-up. J was trimmed by 9 bases and V by 4 bases; bases with no gene match: 6. The CDR3 totals 13 residues. Data came from immunoSEQ multiplex PCR; TCRdb stores just in-frame clones and leaves some out. The repertoire holds roughly 41,000 clones, with 80% to 90% as singletons. This clonotype was obtained from a man in his sixties with COVID-19, enrolled during active disease. Source material: peripheral blood. The chain couples TRBV12-3 or TRBV12-4 to TRBJ2-1; 7 nucleotides agree with TRBD1. The CDR3 coding sequence is TGTGCCAGCAGTTACGGACAGGCGACTGAGCAGTTCTTC. This sequence encodes CASSYGQATEQFF.